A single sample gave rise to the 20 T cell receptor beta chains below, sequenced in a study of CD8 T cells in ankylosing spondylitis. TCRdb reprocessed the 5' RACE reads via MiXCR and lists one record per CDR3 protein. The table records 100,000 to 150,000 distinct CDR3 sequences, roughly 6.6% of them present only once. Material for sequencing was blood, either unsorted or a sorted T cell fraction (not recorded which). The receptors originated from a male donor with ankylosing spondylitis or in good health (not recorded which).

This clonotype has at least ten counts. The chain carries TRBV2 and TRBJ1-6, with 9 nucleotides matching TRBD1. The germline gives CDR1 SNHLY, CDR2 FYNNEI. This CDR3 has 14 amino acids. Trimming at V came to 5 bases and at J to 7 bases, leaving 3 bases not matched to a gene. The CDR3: CASSPGTGNSPLHF. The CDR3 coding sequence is TGTGCCAGCAGTCCCGGGACAGGGAATTCACCCCTCCACTTT. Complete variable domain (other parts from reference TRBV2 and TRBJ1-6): EPEVTQTPSHQVTQMGQEVILRCVPISNHLYFYWYRQILGQKVEFLVSFYNNEISEKSEIFDDQFSVERPDGSNFTLKIRSTKLEDSAMYFCASSPGTGNSPLHFGNGTRLTVT.

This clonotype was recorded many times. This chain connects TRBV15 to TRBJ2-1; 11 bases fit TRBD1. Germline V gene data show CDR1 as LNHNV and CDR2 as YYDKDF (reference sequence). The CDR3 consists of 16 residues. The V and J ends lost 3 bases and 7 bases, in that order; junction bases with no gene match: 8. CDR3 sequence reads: CATSRPGQGAVNEQFF. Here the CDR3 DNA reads TGTGCCACCAGCAGGCCCGGACAGGGGGCCGTAAATGAGCAGTTCTTC. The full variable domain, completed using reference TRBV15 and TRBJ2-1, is DAMVIQNPRYQVTQFGKPVTLSCSQTLNHNVMYWYQQKSSQAPKLLFHYYDKDFNNEADTPDNFQSRRPNTSFCFLDIRSPGLGDTAMYLCATSRPGQGAVNEQFFGPGTRLTVL.

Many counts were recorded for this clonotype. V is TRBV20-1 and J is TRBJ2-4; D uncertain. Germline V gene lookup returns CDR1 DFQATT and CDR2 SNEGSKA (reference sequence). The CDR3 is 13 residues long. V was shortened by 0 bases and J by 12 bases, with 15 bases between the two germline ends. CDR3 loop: CSARDRSGGTQYF. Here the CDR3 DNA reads TGCAGTGCTAGAGATCGGTCTGGCGGTACTCAGTACTTC.

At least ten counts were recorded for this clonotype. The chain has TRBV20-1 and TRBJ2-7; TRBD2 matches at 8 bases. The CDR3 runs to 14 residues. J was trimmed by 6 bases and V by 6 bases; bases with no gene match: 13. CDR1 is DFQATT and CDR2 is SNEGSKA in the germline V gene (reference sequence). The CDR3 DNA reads TGCAGTGCAAGAAGCGGGAGCCTCTTGGGCGAGCAGTACTTC. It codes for CSARSGSLLGEQYF.

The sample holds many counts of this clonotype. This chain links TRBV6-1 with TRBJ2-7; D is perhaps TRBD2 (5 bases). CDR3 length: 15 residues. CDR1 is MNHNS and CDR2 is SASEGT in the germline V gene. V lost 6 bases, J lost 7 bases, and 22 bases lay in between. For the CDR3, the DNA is TGTGCCAGCAGCTGGGAAAGCGGCGCCGTCAGAGAGCAGTACTTC. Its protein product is CASSWESGAVREQYF.

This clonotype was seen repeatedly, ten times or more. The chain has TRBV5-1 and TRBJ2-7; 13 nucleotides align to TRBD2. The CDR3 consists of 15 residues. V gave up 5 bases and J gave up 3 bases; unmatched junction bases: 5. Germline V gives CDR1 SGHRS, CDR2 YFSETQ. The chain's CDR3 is CASRVGLAGFYEQYF. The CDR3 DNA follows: TGCGCCAGCAGAGTGGGACTAGCGGGGTTCTACGAGCAGTACTTC.

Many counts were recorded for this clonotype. CDR3 sequence (DNA): TGTGCCACCGTTGGGACAGCCAATTTGGGTGAGCAGTTCTTC. Translated, it gives CATVGTANLGEQFF. The genes are TRBV24-1 and TRBJ2-1; 7 nucleotides agree with TRBD1. Germline V gene lookup returns CDR1 KGHDR and CDR2 SFDVKD. V shed 9 bases, J shed 9 bases, and the junction held 13 bases outside the gene matches. This CDR3 is built from 14 residues.

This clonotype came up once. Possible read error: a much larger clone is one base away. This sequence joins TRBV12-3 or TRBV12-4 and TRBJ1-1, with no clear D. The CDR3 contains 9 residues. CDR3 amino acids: CASPRKAIF. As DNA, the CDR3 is TGTGCCAGCCCGAGGAAAGCTATCTTT.

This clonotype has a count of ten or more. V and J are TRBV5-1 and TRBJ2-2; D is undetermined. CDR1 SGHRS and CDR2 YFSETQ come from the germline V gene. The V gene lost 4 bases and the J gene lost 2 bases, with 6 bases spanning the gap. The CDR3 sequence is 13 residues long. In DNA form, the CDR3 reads TGCGCCAGCAGCGCCGGTAACACCGGGGAGCTGTTTTTT. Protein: CASSAGNTGELFF.

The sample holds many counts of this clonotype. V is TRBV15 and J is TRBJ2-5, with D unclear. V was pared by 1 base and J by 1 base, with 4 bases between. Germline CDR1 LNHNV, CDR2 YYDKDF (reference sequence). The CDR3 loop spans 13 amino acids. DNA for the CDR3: TGTGCCACCAGCAGAGCTCTCCAAGAGACCCAGTACTTC. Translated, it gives CATSRALQETQYF.

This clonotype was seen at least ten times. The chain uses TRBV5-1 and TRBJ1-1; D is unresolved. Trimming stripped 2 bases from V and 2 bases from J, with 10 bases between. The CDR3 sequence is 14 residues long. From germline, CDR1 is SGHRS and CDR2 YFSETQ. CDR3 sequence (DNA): TGCGCCAGCAGCTTTGGAAATACCAACACTGAAGCTTTCTTT. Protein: CASSFGNTNTEAFF. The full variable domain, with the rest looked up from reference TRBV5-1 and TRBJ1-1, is KAGVTQTPRYLIKTRGQQVTLSCSPISGHRSVSWYQQTPGQGLQFLFEYFSETQRNKGNFPGRFSGRQFSNSRSEMNVSTLELGDSALYLCASSFGNTNTEAFFGQGTRLTVV.

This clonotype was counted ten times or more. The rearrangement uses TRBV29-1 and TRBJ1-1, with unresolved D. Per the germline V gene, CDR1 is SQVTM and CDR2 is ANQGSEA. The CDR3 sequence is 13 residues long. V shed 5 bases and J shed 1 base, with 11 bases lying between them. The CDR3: CSVPSPGNTEAFF. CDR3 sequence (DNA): TGCAGCGTTCCCTCGCCAGGGAACACTGAAGCTTTCTTT.

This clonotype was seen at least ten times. This CDR3 reads CASSQTVFQETQYF. DNA of the CDR3: TGCGCCAGCAGCCAGACAGTCTTCCAAGAGACCCAGTACTTC. The V gene is TRBV5-1, the J gene TRBJ2-5; a weak D match, TRBD1 (5 bases). V lost 4 bases to trimming and J lost 1 base, with 11 bases between them. The CDR3 covers 14 residues. The germline V gene has CDR1 SGHRS and CDR2 YFSETQ.

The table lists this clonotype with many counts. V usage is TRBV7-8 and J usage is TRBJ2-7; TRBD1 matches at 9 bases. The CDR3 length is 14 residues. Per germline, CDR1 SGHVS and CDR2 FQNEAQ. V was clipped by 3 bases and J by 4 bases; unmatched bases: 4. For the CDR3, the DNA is TGTGCCAGCAGCTTTTCACAGGGGGCTTACGAGCAGTACTTC. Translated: CASSFSQGAYEQYF.

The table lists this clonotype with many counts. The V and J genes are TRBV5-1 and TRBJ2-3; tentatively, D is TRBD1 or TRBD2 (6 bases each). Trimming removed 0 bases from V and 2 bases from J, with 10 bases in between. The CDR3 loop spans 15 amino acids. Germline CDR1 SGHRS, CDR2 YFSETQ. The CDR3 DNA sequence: TGCGCCAGCAGCTTGGACGGGGGCACCACAGATACGCAGTATTTT. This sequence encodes CASSLDGGTTDTQYF.

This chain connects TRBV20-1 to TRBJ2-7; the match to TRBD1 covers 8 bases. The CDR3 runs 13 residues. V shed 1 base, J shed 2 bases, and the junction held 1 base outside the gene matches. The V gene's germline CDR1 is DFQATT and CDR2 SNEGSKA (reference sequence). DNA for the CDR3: TGCAGTGCTAGAGGGACAGGGACCTACGAGCAGTACTTC. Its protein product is CSARGTGTYEQYF.

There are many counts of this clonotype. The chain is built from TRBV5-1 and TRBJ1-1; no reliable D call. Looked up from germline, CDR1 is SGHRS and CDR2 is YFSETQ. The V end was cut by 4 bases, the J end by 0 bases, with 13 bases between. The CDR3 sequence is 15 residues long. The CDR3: CASSVGRTVNTEAFF. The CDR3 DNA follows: TGCGCCAGCAGCGTGGGAAGGACGGTGAACACTGAAGCTTTCTTT. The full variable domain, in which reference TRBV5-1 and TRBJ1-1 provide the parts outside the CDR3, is KAGVTQTPRYLIKTRGQQVTLSCSPISGHRSVSWYQQTPGQGLQFLFEYFSETQRNKGNFPGRFSGRQFSNSRSEMNVSTLELGDSALYLCASSVGRTVNTEAFFGQGTRLTVV.

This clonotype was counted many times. The CDR3 loop is CAWSRQGNTEAFF. The DNA for the CDR3 is TGTGCCTGGAGCCGACAGGGAAACACTGAAGCTTTCTTT. The V and J genes are TRBV30 and TRBJ1-1; 7 bases align to TRBD1. The junction had 3 bases not matched to a gene; V was cut back by 3 bases and J by 2 bases. The germline gives CDR1 GTSNPN, CDR2 SVGIG (reference sequence). The CDR3 extends over 13 amino acids.

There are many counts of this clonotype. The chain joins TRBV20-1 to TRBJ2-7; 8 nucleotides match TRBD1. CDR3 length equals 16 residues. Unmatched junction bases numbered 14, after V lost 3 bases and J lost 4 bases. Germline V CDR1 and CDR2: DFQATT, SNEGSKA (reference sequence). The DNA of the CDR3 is TGCAGTGCTAGGGGACAGGAACAGATTCGAGAGTACGAGCAGTACTTC. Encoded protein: CSARGQEQIREYEQYF.

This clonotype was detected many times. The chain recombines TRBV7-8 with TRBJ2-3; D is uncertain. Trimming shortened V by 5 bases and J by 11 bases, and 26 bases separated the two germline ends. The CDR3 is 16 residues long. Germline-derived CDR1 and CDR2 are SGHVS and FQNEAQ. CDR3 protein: CASSADLSERHTRQYF. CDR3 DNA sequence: TGTGCCAGCAGCGCAGACCTTTCGGAGAGACATACGAGGCAGTATTTT.